Sequencing of this TCR beta chain was carried out in a study of immune heterogeneity within non-small cell lung tumors. Study results and limitations: Largely distinct from one individual patient to the next were the high-frequency T-cell receptor beta clonotypes. For local T-cell clonality, the correlation with local tumor mutational burden was moderate but significant (R 0.3 to 0.35). Recurrence of identical dominant CDR3 beta clonotypes was observed across tumor sites within a patient, alongside site-unique high-frequency clones.

Template input was genomic DNA from bulk tumor (about 640 ng per sample). Multiple widely separated biopsies were taken from each primary tumor at surgery. The patients were newly diagnosed with non-small cell lung cancer, had not been treated, and had curative surgery. Patients newly diagnosed with non-small cell lung cancer and having curative-intent surgery served as donors. This clonotype turned up a few times. What it binds is unknown. A first 10-cycle multiplex round used 32 V-gene and 13 J-gene primers on TCR beta CDR3. TCRdb independently ran MiXCR on the multiplex PCR reads; one entry per CDR3 protein. The repertoire holds roughly 2,000 distinct CDR3 sequences, with roughly 50% as singletons. V was shortened by 8 bases and J by 0 bases, with 14 bases between the two germline ends. This CDR3 is built from 14 residues. Germline CDR1 and CDR2: KGHSH and LQKENI.

The chain joins TRBV18 to TRBJ2-7; TRBD2 is a possible D gene (5 bases). Sequencing input: lung tumor tissue. The TCR originated in a man between 65 and 79 years old with non-small cell lung cancer. CDR3 loop: CASGSGGGSYEQYF. CDR3 bases: TGTGCCAGCGGCAGTGGCGGAGGCTCCTACGAGCAGTACTTC.